This record covers a single T cell receptor (beta chain). Its antigen is as yet unknown. The data belong to a study of T cell responses to AZD1222 COVID-19 vaccine. Broader study findings: The donors showed a predominance of white British ancestry and of females, with possible underestimation of clonal diversity. Within unmutated variant regions lay the reported targets of nearly half of spike-specific TCRs. Recipients of AZD1222 seropositive at baseline numbered only 5 or 6. Vaccine-associated CD4 TCRs ranged over spike, dominating at 160-218 and 743-854.

Libraries were prepared by immunoSEQ multiplex PCR; TCRdb keeps only in-frame clonotypes and omits some of them. The sample lists about 160,000 clones; roughly 90% were seen once. The CDR3 totals 13 residues. V was trimmed by 4 bases and J by 8 bases, leaving 12 bases between them. CDR1 is SGDLS and CDR2 is YYNGEE in the germline V gene. The sample was peripheral blood, taken 28 days after the second AZD1222 dose. This chain connects TRBV9 to TRBJ1-4, with a tentative D call TRBD1 (5 bases). The clonotype comes from an adult who received the AZD1222 COVID-19 vaccine. The CDR3: CASSWGSGEKLFF. The CDR3 DNA sequence: TGTGCCAGCAGCTGGGGCTCGGGGGAAAAACTGTTTTTT.